The clone carrying this T cell receptor (beta chain) was observed a single time. Donors were healthy HIV-negative adults without recent acute infections or vaccinations. Here immunoSEQ multiplex PCR was the method, and the copy in TCRdb shows in-frame clones only, minus some. There are some 690,000 clones in the sample; about 90% occur only once, and 30% to 40% lies in the top ten. The data originate from a study of shared clonotypes between healthy human individuals. Study information: Donors had three CD4 naive, three CD4 memory, two CD8 naive and one CD8 memory plate apiece.

V dropped 3 bases and J dropped 1 base, with 6 bases sitting between them. Germline-derived CDR1 and CDR2 are SGHTA and FQGNSA. The CDR3 loop spans 13 amino acids. This TCR was recovered from a man aged 18 to 29 in good health. Some clones in this sample may be carry-over from other donors' samples. Sequenced material: memory CD8+ T cells from PBMCs. The subset was: CD45RO+ cells pooled with CCR7-negative TemRA cells. The J gene is TRBJ1-1, the V gene TRBV7-2; the D is unclear. CDR3 DNA sequence: TGTGCCAGCAGCTTTAGGAGGAACACTGAAGCTTTCTTT. Translating gives CASSFRRNTEAFF.